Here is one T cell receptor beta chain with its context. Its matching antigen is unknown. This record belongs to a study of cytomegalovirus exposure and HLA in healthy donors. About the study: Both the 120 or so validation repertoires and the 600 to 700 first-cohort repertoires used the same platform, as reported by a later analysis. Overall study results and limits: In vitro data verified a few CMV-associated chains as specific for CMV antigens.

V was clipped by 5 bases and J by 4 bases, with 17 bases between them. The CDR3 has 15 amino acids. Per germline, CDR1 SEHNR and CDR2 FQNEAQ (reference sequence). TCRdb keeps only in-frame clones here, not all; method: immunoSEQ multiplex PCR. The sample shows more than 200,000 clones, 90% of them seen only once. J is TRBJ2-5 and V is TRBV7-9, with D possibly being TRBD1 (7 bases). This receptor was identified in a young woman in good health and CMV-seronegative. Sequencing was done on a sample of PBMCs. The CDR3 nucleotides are TGTGCCAGCAGCGGAGGGAAATCAGGGGGAGAGACCCAGTACTTC. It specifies CASSGGKSGGETQYF.